These T cell receptor beta chains were read from a single sample in a study of cytomegalovirus exposure and HLA in healthy donors. Profiling relied on immunoSEQ multiplex PCR, and the TCRdb table lists in-frame clones only, not all of them. The sample contains 90,000 to 100,000 clones, 82% of which appear only once. The sample consisted of PBMCs. The receptors stem from a man aged 45 to 65 in good health and CMV-seronegative. Each CDR3 is given with its conserved first and last residue. The D gene is left open where the match is weak. For some rows the clone size is stated as once, few or many, or as a class when expanded; others skip it.

clone_size j_call v_call cdr3_length d_call cdr3_aa cdr3_nt
. TRBJ1-2 TRBV6-5 13 TRBD1 CASRPDRVDGYTF TGTGCCAGCAGACCCGACAGGGTCGATGGCTACACCTTC
. TRBJ1-5 TRBV18 14 . CASSGEQGGQPQHF TGTGCCAGCTCAGGTGAACAGGGCGGGCAGCCCCAGCATTTT
. TRBJ2-3 TRBV28 15 TRBD2 CASSHLAGGADTQYF TGTGCCAGCAGCCACCTAGCGGGAGGTGCAGATACGCAGTATTTT
. TRBJ1-3 TRBV5-4 16 . CASSPEPTRDGNTIYF TGTGCCAGCAGTCCCGAACCCACTAGGGATGGAAACACCATATATTTT
. TRBJ2-7 TRBV5-1 12 TRBD1 CASGDRGNEQYF TGCGCCAGCGGGGACAGGGGGAACGAGCAGTACTTC
. TRBJ2-2 TRBV28 15 TRBD1 CASGRTGGYTGELFF TGTGCCAGCGGACGGACAGGGGGTTACACCGGGGAGCTGTTTTTT
. TRBJ2-2 TRBV10-2 16 . CASAVSRATGAGELFF TGCGCCAGCGCCGTTTCCCGGGCCACGGGGGCCGGGGAGCTGTTTTTT
. TRBJ1-6 TRBV7-3 14 . CASSLGGLNSPLHF TGTGCCAGCAGCTTAGGGGGGTTGAATTCACCCCTCCACTTT
. TRBJ2-7 TRBV18 15 TRBD1 CASSASGTGAYEQYF TGTGCCAGCTCAGCTTCCGGGACAGGGGCCTACGAGCAGTACTTC
. TRBJ2-5 TRBV4-1 15 TRBD2 CASRDGRARSETQYF TGCGCCAGCAGGGATGGGAGGGCCAGGTCAGAGACCCAGTACTTC
. TRBJ2-1 TRBV7-9 15 TRBD2 CASSVTSGDYNEQFF TGTGCCAGCAGCGTGACTAGCGGGGATTACAATGAGCAGTTCTTC
once TRBJ2-5 TRBV11-2 15 TRBD2 CASSFGLAGDETQYF TGTGCCAGCAGCTTTGGACTAGCGGGAGACGAGACCCAGTACTTC
. TRBJ2-5 TRBV23-1 16 TRBD2 CASNQPLAGWQETQYF TGCGCCAGCAATCAACCACTAGCGGGGTGGCAAGAGACCCAGTACTTC
. TRBJ2-2 TRBV19 15 TRBD1 CASRPGTGGTGELFF TGTGCCAGTAGACCCGGGACAGGGGGGACCGGGGAGCTGTTTTTT
. TRBJ2-7 TRBV5-1 14 . CASSLLVAGYEQYF TGCGCCAGCAGCTTGTTAGTGGCGGGCTACGAGCAGTACTTC
. TRBJ2-2 TRBV10-3 18 TRBD1 CASLPGQGALLGTGELFF TGTGCCTCACTACCGGGACAGGGTGCCCTCCTGGGGACCGGGGAGCTGTTTTTT
. TRBJ1-5 TRBV5-3 13 TRBD1 CARTDRGYQPQHF TGTGCCAGAACCGACAGGGGTTATCAGCCCCAGCATTTT
. TRBJ2-4 TRBV2 16 . CASSQNSGPLKNIQYF TGTGCCAGCAGTCAGAATAGCGGACCACTCAAAAACATTCAGTACTTC
. TRBJ2-2 TRBV5-1 18 TRBD1 CASSLPGQGVRDTGELFF TGCGCCAGCAGCTTGCCGGGACAGGGGGTTAGGGACACCGGGGAGCTGTTTTTT
. TRBJ2-1 TRBV4-1 15 TRBD2 CASSQAGLGINEQFF TGCGCCAGCAGCCAGGCGGGACTAGGGATCAATGAGCAGTTCTTC
once TRBJ2-7 TRBV7-2 14 TRBD1 CASSKDRVGYEQYF TGTGCCAGCAGCAAGGACAGGGTAGGGTACGAGCAGTACTTC
. TRBJ1-2 TRBV4-1 15 . CASSQVGPANYGYTF TGCGCCAGCAGCCAAGTCGGTCCCGCTAACTATGGCTACACCTTC
. TRBJ2-1 TRBV5-1 18 TRBD2 CASSREGTSGTYYNEQFF TGCGCCAGCAGCCGCGAAGGGACTAGCGGGACTTACTACAATGAGCAGTTCTTC
. TRBJ1-4 TRBV6-6 16 TRBD1 CASSGTGTGALPRLFF TGTGCCAGCAGTGGCACCGGGACAGGGGCCCTTCCAAGACTGTTTTTT
. TRBJ1-4 TRBV18 15 TRBD1 CASSPRRTGEEKLFF TGTGCCAGCTCACCACGGAGGACAGGGGAGGAAAAACTGTTTTTT
. TRBJ1-1 TRBV9 14 . CASSSGGEGTEAFF TGTGCCAGCAGCTCCGGAGGGGAGGGCACTGAAGCTTTCTTT
. TRBJ2-1 TRBV10-3 15 . CAISDPSHSYNEQFF TGTGCCATCAGTGACCCTAGCCACTCCTACAATGAGCAGTTCTTC
many TRBJ2-7 TRBV27 13 TRBD2 CASAVAGGNEQYF TGTGCCAGCGCCGTAGCGGGAGGGAACGAGCAGTACTTC
. TRBJ2-1 TRBV7-2 15 . CASSFGRSWGLKQFF TGTGCCAGCAGCTTCGGACGGTCGTGGGGCCTAAAGCAGTTCTTC